The 23 T cell receptor beta chains listed next were all sequenced from one sample in a study of spatial heterogeneity in lung cancer. Time point defined: sample taken at primary tumor resection. Tumor, nontumor lung or frozen PBMC supplied whole RNA, sequenced without sorting. TCRdb re-analysed the 5' RACE reads in MiXCR, keeping a single row per CDR3 protein. The sample yields approximately 82,000 distinct CDR3 sequences, around 12% seen once. The source was PBMCs, collected at surgery. Source of these receptors: a male donor with early-stage non-small cell lung cancer.

This clonotype was counted ten times or more. J is TRBJ2-7 and V is TRBV29-1; D call uncertain. V lost 1 base, J lost 6 bases, and 16 bases lay in between. The germline gives CDR1 SQVTM, CDR2 ANQGSEA. The CDR3 consists of 14 residues. CDR3 in amino acids: CSVEVGHGLREQYF. The CDR3 bases are TGCAGCGTTGAAGTAGGGCACGGTCTCCGCGAGCAGTACTTC.

The genes are TRBV19 and TRBJ2-2; TRBD1 matches at 10 bases. Germline CDR1 LNHDA, CDR2 SQIVND (reference sequence). The CDR3 is made up of 16 amino acids. The trim removed 2 bases at V and 7 bases at J, leaving 7 bases unmatched. The CDR3 spells CASSIRDRGRGGELFF. CDR3 DNA sequence: TGTGCCAGTAGTATAAGAGACAGGGGGCGAGGCGGGGAGCTGTTTTTT.

The V gene is TRBV7-9, the J gene TRBJ2-3; 8 bases fit TRBD2. Unmatched junction bases numbered 7, after V lost 8 bases and J lost 3 bases. The CDR3 has 14 amino acids. From germline, CDR1 is SEHNR and CDR2 FQNEAQ (reference sequence). DNA for the CDR3: TGTGCCAGCGTCGGCAGCGGGAGAACAGATACGCAGTATTTT. Translating gives CASVGSGRTDTQYF.

This clonotype occurred many times. The V call is TRBV19, the J call TRBJ1-2; 7 positions agree with TRBD1. J gave up 8 bases and V 6 bases, and 12 bases lay outside the gene matches. The germline V gene has CDR1 LNHDA and CDR2 SQIVND (reference sequence). This CDR3 contains 14 residues. CDR3 sequence reads: CASSAGTVPLGYTF. In DNA form, the CDR3 reads TGTGCCAGTAGCGCCGGGACAGTACCTTTAGGCTACACCTTC.

This clonotype was observed at least ten times. CDR3 region: CASSPTGTGEQYF. CDR3 coding DNA: TGTGCCAGCAGTCCGACCGGGACAGGCGAGCAGTACTTC. The gene calls are TRBV28 and TRBJ2-7, with TRBD1 identical over 8 bases. Germline V CDR1 and CDR2: MDHEN, SYDVKM. CDR3 length equals 13 residues. The V gene end was trimmed by 5 bases and the J gene end by 6 bases; junction bases not matched to a gene: 6.

The chain carries TRBV6-6 and TRBJ2-1; D remains ambiguous. Trimming removed 7 bases from V and 3 bases from J, with 10 bases in between. This CDR3 spans 13 amino acids. CDR1 and CDR2 (germline): MNHNY, SVGAGI (reference sequence). The chain's CDR3 is CASTNTVYNEQFF. CDR3 coding DNA: TGTGCCAGCACCAATACAGTCTACAATGAGCAGTTCTTC.

This clonotype counts as medium-sized. This sequence joins TRBV15 and TRBJ2-7; D is unclear. Germline values: CDR1 LNHNV, CDR2 YYDKDF (reference sequence). The CDR3 contains 10 residues. The germline V and J ends were trimmed by 8 bases and 4 bases, with 6 bases remaining between them. CDR3 DNA sequence: TGTGCCACCCTGGGGTACGAGCAGTACTTC. As protein: CATLGYEQYF.

V and J are TRBV19 and TRBJ2-2; 12 bases agree with TRBD2. From germline, CDR1 is LNHDA and CDR2 SQIVND (reference sequence). This CDR3 is 15 amino acids long. The trim removed 6 bases at V and 4 bases at J, leaving 3 bases unmatched. The chain's CDR3 is CASRASGGATGELFF. DNA for the CDR3: TGTGCCAGTAGGGCTAGCGGGGGGGCCACCGGGGAGCTGTTTTTT.

This clonotype was detected many times. V usage is TRBV2 and J usage is TRBJ1-2; D is ambiguous. Germline CDR1 reads SNHLY; CDR2 reads FYNNEI. The CDR3 consists of 12 residues. V was trimmed by 4 bases and J by 4 bases, leaving 7 bases between them. In DNA form, the CDR3 reads TGTGCCAGCAGTGGACATCCCTATGGCTACACCTTC. Translation: CASSGHPYGYTF.

V is TRBV20-1 and J is TRBJ2-6; D gene uncertain. The germline V and J ends were trimmed by 4 bases and 1 base, with 2 bases remaining between them. The germline V gene encodes CDR1 DFQATT and CDR2 SNEGSKA (reference sequence). The CDR3 is made up of 12 amino acids. The CDR3 loop is CSAKSGANVLTF. CDR3 DNA sequence: TGCAGTGCTAAGTCTGGGGCCAACGTCCTGACTTTC.

This clonotype was seen repeatedly, ten times or more. The gene calls are TRBV6-2 or TRBV6-3 and TRBJ1-5; 7 positions agree with TRBD1. The ends lost 5 bases at V and 0 bases at J; junction bases unmatched: 10. In germline, CDR1 is MNHEY, CDR2 SVGEGT. The CDR3 is 17 residues long. The CDR3 loop is CASSLLQQGHSNQPQHF. The CDR3 DNA follows: TGTGCCAGCAGTCTACTTCAACAGGGGCATAGCAATCAGCCCCAGCATTTT.

This clonotype has a handful of counts. This rearrangement joins TRBV7-9 to TRBJ2-1; TRBD2 agrees at 13 bases. CDR1 is SEHNR and CDR2 is FQNEAQ in the germline V gene (reference sequence). Germline trimming cut 5 bases from V and 7 bases from J; bases unmatched to any gene: 11. The CDR3 is 17 amino acids. CDR3 DNA sequence: TGTGCCAGCAGCCCTAGACTAGCGGGGGGCCTGTTGAATGAGCAGTTCTTC. Protein product: CASSPRLAGGLLNEQFF.

This clonotype was recorded a few times. The chain uses TRBV7-8 and TRBJ2-3, with 8 bases identical to TRBD2. The germline gives CDR1 SGHVS, CDR2 FQNEAQ. CDR3 size: 14 residues. The J segment lost 5 bases and the V segment lost 3 bases, leaving 4 bases of the junction unmatched. The CDR3 nucleotides read TGTGCCAGCAGCTTTGGACTAGCAGGAGATACGCAGTATTTT. Its protein is CASSFGLAGDTQYF.

There are a few counts of this clonotype. The rearrangement links TRBV18 to TRBJ2-1; perhaps TRBD2 as D (5 bases). The CDR3 is 17 residues long. In germline, CDR1 is KGHSH, CDR2 LQKENI. The V gene lost 3 bases and the J gene lost 3 bases, with 18 bases spanning the gap. This chain's CDR3 is CASSPLPGGSRYNEQFF. In DNA, the CDR3 is TGTGCCAGCTCACCTCTTCCGGGCGGGTCACGCTACAATGAGCAGTTCTTC. The variable domain in full, completed from reference TRBV18 and TRBJ2-1, reads NAGVMQNPRHLVRRRGQEARLRCSPMKGHSHVYWYRQLPEEGLKFMVYLQKENIIDESGMPKERFSAEFPKEGPSILRIQQVVRGDSAAYFCASSPLPGGSRYNEQFFGPGTRLTVL.

This clonotype was recorded a few times. V usage is TRBV9 and J usage is TRBJ2-5; the D gene could be TRBD1 or TRBD2 (6 bases each). V was shortened by 1 base and J by 1 base, with 14 bases between the two germline ends. The V gene's germline CDR1 is SGDLS and CDR2 YYNGEE. This CDR3 spans 16 amino acids. CDR3 DNA sequence: TGTGCCAGCAGCGTAACGGGGGCGCCTCTCCAAGAGACCCAGTACTTC. Its protein is CASSVTGAPLQETQYF.

V gene TRBV15 combines with J gene TRBJ2-1, with D unclear. In germline, CDR1 is LNHNV, CDR2 YYDKDF (reference sequence). V lost 5 bases and J 8 bases, leaving 19 bases between the germline ends. The CDR3 runs to 15 residues. CDR3 in DNA: TGTGCCACCAGCGTGGCACTTGGCTATATCGATGAGCAGTTCTTC. Translated, it gives CATSVALGYIDEQFF.

This clonotype was seen only a few times. The chain recombines TRBV5-1 with TRBJ2-7; maybe TRBD2 (5 bases). The CDR3 sequence is 13 residues long. Germline loops: CDR1 SGHRS, CDR2 YFSETQ. V lost 9 bases, J lost 5 bases, and 18 bases lay in between. The CDR3 bases are TGCGCCACCAAGGAGGACGGACGGGACGAGCAGTACTTC. Protein sequence: CATKEDGRDEQYF. Together with reference TRBV5-1 and TRBJ2-7, the CDR3 gives the full variable domain: KAGVTQTPRYLIKTRGQQVTLSCSPISGHRSVSWYQQTPGQGLQFLFEYFSETQRNKGNFPGRFSGRQFSNSRSEMNVSTLELGDSALYLCATKEDGRDEQYFGPGTRLTVT.

The J gene is TRBJ2-3, the V gene TRBV30; D is ambiguous. The CDR3 contains 10 residues. Germline assignment: CDR1 GTSNPN and CDR2 SVGIG (reference sequence). V was trimmed by 7 bases and J by 0 bases, leaving 2 bases between them. This CDR3 is CASSTDTQYF. The CDR3 bases are TGTGCCTCCAGCACAGATACGCAGTATTTT.

The chain carries TRBV21-1 and TRBJ2-3; TRBD1 is taken as the D call from the table, unchecked against the DNA. TRBV21-1 is labeled a pseudogene. The CDR3 extends over 16 amino acids. The CDR3 bases are TGTGCCAGCAGCAAAGTTAAGGGGCAGGGGGAAGATACGCAGTATTTT. Its translation is CASSKVKGQGEDTQYF.

Note on this clonotype: A read error may be the cause here, since a much bigger clone is one base away. The rearrangement uses TRBV5-4 and TRBJ1-2; no definite D call. Germline CDR1 is SGHNT and CDR2 is YYREEE (reference sequence). The CDR3 is 12 residues long. Trimming removed 0 bases at V and 3 bases at J, with 3 bases between. CDR3 amino acids: CASSLEDYGYTF. CDR3 DNA sequence: TGTGCCAGCAGCTTGGAGGACTATGGCTACACCTTC.

The genes are TRBV3-1 and TRBJ2-3; D uncertain. Germline lookup yields CDR1 LGHDT and CDR2 YNNKEL (reference sequence). Trimming cost V 5 bases and J 4 bases, with 10 bases left between them. The CDR3 consists of 13 residues. The CDR3 coding sequence is TGTGCCAGCAGCTACACCCCATCAGATACGCAGTATTTT. Translated: CASSYTPSDTQYF.

This chain links TRBV27 with TRBJ1-6; D is ambiguous. Trimming removed 7 bases at V and 7 bases at J, with 11 bases between. CDR3 size: 13 residues. The V gene's germline CDR1 is MNHEY and CDR2 SMNVEV (reference sequence). The DNA for the CDR3 is TGTGCCAGCACCCTGCGGAAGAATTCACCCCTCCACTTT. It codes for CASTLRKNSPLHF.

Concerning this clonotype: The junction and the germline gene differ at one end; a read error may be behind it. The V and J genes are TRBV7-9 and TRBJ2-7; 7 nucleotides align to TRBD2. This CDR3 has 14 residues. CDR1 is SEHNR and CDR2 is FQNEAQ in the germline V gene (reference sequence). CDR3 coding DNA: TGTGCCAGCAGCCTAGCGGCACACCCCTACGAGCAGTACTTC. Translated: CASSLAAHPYEQYF.